These T cell receptor beta chains were read from a single sample in a study of blood T cell repertoires in COVID-19. Only in-frame clones appear in the TCRdb table, and some are missing; sequencing was by immunoSEQ multiplex PCR. The sample lists about 210,000 clones; roughly 84% were seen once. Sequenced material: peripheral blood. The receptors were sampled from a man over 45 with active or convalescent COVID-19. Each CDR3 is given with its conserved first and last residue. The D gene is left open where the match is weak. Clone size is shown for a subset of rows, as once, few, many or a class of expanded clone.

j_call	clone_size	d_call	v_call	cdr3_nt	cdr3_aa
TRBJ1-2	-	-	TRBV19	TGTGCCAGTAGTCTCGGACGGAGGGAGTCCTATGGCTACACCTTC	CASSLGRRESYGYTF
TRBJ2-1	-	TRBD1	TRBV12-5	TGTGCTAGCGCTGGACAGGACTTCTACAATGAGCAGTTCTTC	CASAGQDFYNEQFF
TRBJ2-5	-	TRBD2	TRBV15	TGTGCCACCAGCAGAGATCAGGGCGGGAGTGAGACCCAGTACTTC	CATSRDQGGSETQYF
TRBJ2-5	-	-	TRBV3-1/TRBV3-2	TGTGCCAGCAGAGACAGTAGCCAAGAGACCCAGTACTTC	CASRDSSQETQYF
TRBJ1-2	-	-	TRBV7-2	TGTGCCAGCAGCTTAGAAGCGGCGTCGGGGATCTATGGCTACACCTTC	CASSLEAASGIYGYTF
TRBJ1-1	-	-	TRBV28	TGTGCCAGCAGTTTCGTTGGGGGAGGGAACACTGAAGCTTTCTTT	CASSFVGGGNTEAFF
TRBJ1-2	few	TRBD1	TRBV24-1	TGTGCCACCAGCAGGGGACAGGGAGACTATGGCTACACCTTC	CATSRGQGDYGYTF
TRBJ2-3	-	TRBD1	TRBV5-1	TGCGCCAGCAGCTCCCCGGGACAGGGCCCCGGAGATACGCAGTATTTT	CASSSPGQGPGDTQYF
TRBJ2-7	-	TRBD2	TRBV4-1	TGCGCCAGCAGCCAAGTAGGACTAGCGGGAGGAGACGAGCAGTACTTC	CASSQVGLAGGDEQYF
TRBJ2-5	-	-	TRBV7-3	TGTGCCAGCATCCGGGGAGTGGTTTACGAGACCCAGTACTTC	CASIRGVVYETQYF
TRBJ1-3	-	-	TRBV18	TGTGCCAGCTCACCACCGGGCAGGGGCACTGGAAACACCATATATTTT	CASSPPGRGTGNTIYF
TRBJ1-2	-	-	TRBV7-9	TGTGCCAGCAGCTGGAGCGTGGGCAGGGGCTATGGCTACACCTTC	CASSWSVGRGYGYTF
TRBJ2-2	-	TRBD2	TRBV7-9	TGTGCCAGCAGCGGGACCCCGGGACTAGCGAAACTCGGGGAGCTGTTTTTT	CASSGTPGLAKLGELFF
TRBJ2-2	few	TRBD2	TRBV14	TGTGCCAGCAGCCAACTAGCGGCCAGGTTCGCCGGGGAGCTGTTTTTT	CASSQLAARFAGELFF
TRBJ2-5	-	TRBD2	TRBV9	TGTGCCAGCAGCGTAGCCGGCGGGAGTGGTCAAGAGACCCAGTACTTC	CASSVAGGSGQETQYF
TRBJ1-1	-	-	TRBV5-5	TGTGCCAGCAGCTTGGCCGCGGGTACTGAAGCTTTCTTT	CASSLAAGTEAFF
TRBJ2-3	few	TRBD2	TRBV10-3	TGTGCCATCAGTGAGTTGCGTAGCGGGGGTACGCAGTATTTT	CAISELRSGGTQYF
TRBJ2-7	-	-	TRBV6-2/TRBV6-3	TGTGCCAGCAGTTACACGGGTTACGAGCAGTACTTC	CASSYTGYEQYF
TRBJ2-5	-	TRBD1	TRBV7-7	TGTGCCAGCAGCCCCGGGACAGGACCTCAAGAGACCCAGTACTTC	CASSPGTGPQETQYF
TRBJ2-5	-	TRBD2	TRBV15	TGTGCCACCAGCAGAGGCTCCAGCGGGAGGAAAGAGACCCAGTACTTC	CATSRGSSGRKETQYF
TRBJ2-1	-	TRBD2	TRBV18	TGTGCCAGCTCACCGGGGAGGGGCCGGTTTGAGCAGTTCTTC	CASSPGRGRFEQFF
TRBJ1-3	-	-	TRBV11-1	TGTGCCAGCAGCCCGGGAAACTCTGGAAACACCATATATTTT	CASSPGNSGNTIYF
TRBJ2-2	-	-	TRBV3-1/TRBV3-2	TGTGCCAGCAGCCATCCAGGACCGGGGGCGAACACCGGGGAGCTGTTTTTT	CASSHPGPGANTGELFF
TRBJ1-5	-	TRBD1	TRBV2	TGTGCCAGCAGTGGGACAGGGGGGGATCAGCCCCAGCATTTT	CASSGTGGDQPQHF
TRBJ1-1	-	-	TRBV6-5	TGTGCCAGCATTCTGAGTTTGAACACTGAAGCTTTCTTT	CASILSLNTEAFF
TRBJ2-1	-	-	TRBV19	TGTGCCAGTAGTCCCCCTAGGAGAGACAGCTCCTACAATGAGCAGTTCTTC	CASSPPRRDSSYNEQFF
TRBJ2-2	-	-	TRBV7-2	TGTGCCAGCAGTTATCTTGGAGGATTGAACACCGGGGAGCTGTTTTTT	CASSYLGGLNTGELFF
TRBJ1-3	-	-	TRBV4-3	TGCGCCAGCAGCCATGATGCAGGCGGAAACACCATATATTTT	CASSHDAGGNTIYF
TRBJ2-1	-	TRBD1	TRBV10-3	TGTGCCATCAGTGAGCCCCCACAGGGGTTGTACAATGAGCAGTTCTTC	CAISEPPQGLYNEQFF
TRBJ2-3	-	TRBD2	TRBV6-2/TRBV6-3	TGTGCCAGCAGTTACCAGCGGGGAGGGCCCGGGACAGATACGCAGTATTTT	CASSYQRGGPGTDTQYF
TRBJ1-3	-	-	TRBV12-3/TRBV12-4	TGTGCCAGCAGATATTCTTCTGGAAACACCATATATTTT	CASRYSSGNTIYF
TRBJ1-4	-	TRBD1	TRBV28	TGTGCCAGCAGTTCCCCTAGACAGGGGGCTAATGAAAAACTGTTTTTT	CASSSPRQGANEKLFF
TRBJ1-1	-	TRBD1	TRBV11-3	TGTGCCAGCAGCCCCGGCCAGGGGGCGCGAGCTTTCTTT	CASSPGQGARAFF
TRBJ1-2	-	-	TRBV10-3	TGTGCCATCAGACAGGAATCTCATGGCTACACCTTC	CAIRQESHGYTF
TRBJ1-4	-	TRBD1	TRBV5-5	TGTGCCAGCAGCTCCGACGGGACAGGGGATGAAAAACTGTTTTTT	CASSSDGTGDEKLFF
TRBJ2-5	-	-	TRBV12-5	TGTGCTAGTGGTTTCACAGGGTCCGGAGAGACCCAGTACTTC	CASGFTGSGETQYF
TRBJ1-6	-	-	TRBV10-3	TGTGCCATCAGTGGGGGCAGGGCAGAGAATTCACCCCTCCACTTT	CAISGGRAENSPLHF
TRBJ1-1	few	TRBD1	TRBV2	TGTGCCAGCAGTGCGGGCCAGGGGGCTCGGAGCACTGAAGCTTTCTTT	CASSAGQGARSTEAFF
TRBJ1-4	-	TRBD1	TRBV5-6	TGTGCCAGCAGCTTGCTCCAGGGGGCTGAAAAACTGTTTTTT	CASSLLQGAEKLFF
TRBJ1-3	-	-	TRBV2	TGTGCCAGCAGTGAATATCAAGGGGTGACTGGAAACACCATATATTTT	CASSEYQGVTGNTIYF
TRBJ1-2	many	TRBD1	TRBV28	TGTGCCAGCAGAGCACGCAGGGGGACTTACTATGGCTACACCTTC	CASRARRGTYYGYTF
TRBJ2-7	-	TRBD1	TRBV2	TGTGCCAGCAGGCTCGGGACAGGGACCTACGAGCAGTACTTC	CASRLGTGTYEQYF
TRBJ1-1	-	-	TRBV11-1	TGTGCCAGCAGCCTCACGAGATACACTGAAGCTTTCTTT	CASSLTRYTEAFF
TRBJ2-5	-	TRBD1	TRBV5-5	TGTGCCAGCAGCTTGGGGGGACAGGGACAAGAGACCCAGTACTTC	CASSLGGQGQETQYF
TRBJ1-3	few	-	TRBV11-3	TGTGCCAGCAGCTTATGGGGACACCCCTCTGGAAACACCATATATTTT	CASSLWGHPSGNTIYF
TRBJ1-3	-	-	TRBV4-1	TGCGCCAGCAGCCAACTCCGATATATAGCTCCTGGAAACACCATATATTTT	CASSQLRYIAPGNTIYF
TRBJ2-3	-	TRBD2	TRBV7-9	TGTGCCAGCAGCCGGACTAGCGGAAACACAGATACGCAGTATTTT	CASSRTSGNTDTQYF
TRBJ2-2	few	TRBD2	TRBV15	TGTGCCACCAGCAGAGAGCGGGGGGGCCCAGAGCTGTTTTTT	CATSRERGGPELFF
TRBJ2-1	once	TRBD2	TRBV4-3	TGCGCCAGCAGCCCAAGCCCGGGACTAGCGGGAGAAGAGCAGTTCTTC	CASSPSPGLAGEEQFF
TRBJ2-3	-	TRBD2	TRBV5-5	TGTGCCAGCAGCTGGAGCGGGAGGGCCCCTTCTGATACGCAGTATTTT	CASSWSGRAPSDTQYF
TRBJ2-1	-	TRBD1	TRBV5-1	TGCGCCAGCAGCGTTACAGGGGGCTTTCACAATGAGCAGTTCTTC	CASSVTGGFHNEQFF
TRBJ2-5	-	-	TRBV7-7	TGTGCCAGCAGCTTAGGTCTAAGGGGTCGAGAGACCCAGTACTTC	CASSLGLRGRETQYF
TRBJ1-2	few	-	TRBV20-1	TGCAGTGCTAGAGATGACAGCGGCTACACCTTC	CSARDDSGYTF
TRBJ2-3	-	TRBD2	TRBV28	TGTGCCAGCAGTTTTGGTCTAGCGGGACCAGATACGCAGTATTTT	CASSFGLAGPDTQYF
TRBJ2-3	-	TRBD2	TRBV27	TGTGCCAGCAGTTTGCGGGGGGCCGCCACAGATACGCAGTATTTT	CASSLRGAATDTQYF
TRBJ2-1	-	TRBD2	TRBV5-6	TGTGCCAGCAGCTTGGAACTAGCGGGGGGGTCCTACAATGAGCAGTTCTTC	CASSLELAGGSYNEQFF